Listed below are T cell receptor beta chains from one sample, sequenced in a study of blood T cell repertoires in COVID-19. Generated by immunoSEQ multiplex PCR, the TCRdb table keeps only in-frame clones and is missing some. The sample lists more than 100,000 clones, around three quarters occurring once. The sample taken for sequencing was peripheral blood. The receptors originated from a woman aged 80 or over with acute or convalescent COVID-19. The CDR3 runs from the conserved cysteine through the conserved F or W. D genes are given only for firm matches. Clone size appears in some rows only: once, few, many, or a class for an expanded clone.

clone_size d_call j_call v_call cdr3_nt cdr3_aa
. TRBD1 TRBJ1-1 TRBV30 TGTGCCTGGAGGACAGGGGGCGAAGCTTTCTTT CAWRTGGEAFF
. . TRBJ2-1 TRBV14 TGTGCCAGCAGCCCCGTGGCCCCGGGGAATGAGCAGTTCTTC CASSPVAPGNEQFF
. TRBD1 TRBJ1-4 TRBV4-1 TGCGCCAGCAGCCAGCCGGGACAGGGGGTTGAAAAACTGTTTTTT CASSQPGQGVEKLFF
. . TRBJ1-5 TRBV24-1 TGTGCCACCCAGGGGAATAGCAATCAGCCCCAGCATTTT CATQGNSNQPQHF
. TRBD1 TRBJ2-6 TRBV6-6 TGTGCCAGCAGTCAACCCCGACAGGGGGCTTTTACTGGGGCCAACGTCCTGACTTTC CASSQPRQGAFTGANVLTF
. TRBD2 TRBJ2-7 TRBV7-2 TGTGCCAGCAGCGTCGGACTAGCGGGAGGCTACGAGCAGTACTTC CASSVGLAGGYEQYF
few . TRBJ1-1 TRBV14 TGTGCCAGCAGCCAAGAACTAGGGCCGAACACTGAAGCTTTCTTT CASSQELGPNTEAFF
. TRBD2 TRBJ2-7 TRBV11-3 TGTGCCAGCAGCTTAGGTGGGACTAGCGGGAGCACCTCCTACGAGCAGTACTTC CASSLGGTSGSTSYEQYF
once TRBD2 TRBJ2-7 TRBV5-6 TGTGCCAGCAGCCCTCTAGGAGGGAGGGCCTACGAGCAGTACTTC CASSPLGGRAYEQYF
. TRBD2 TRBJ2-7 TRBV28 TGTGCCAGCAGTTCCGGGGGACTAGCGGGAGGTTACGAGCAGTACTTC CASSSGGLAGGYEQYF
. . TRBJ1-2 TRBV2 TGTGCCAGCAGTCCGACACGTTATGGCTACACCTTC CASSPTRYGYTF
. . TRBJ2-2 TRBV7-9 TGTGCCAGCAGCTCCGGACAGAACACCGGGGAGCTGTTTTTT CASSSGQNTGELFF
. . TRBJ2-7 TRBV11-1 TGTGCCAGCAGCTTAGGCCCACTAGTCCCGCAGTACTTC CASSLGPLVPQYF
. . TRBJ1-1 TRBV5-6 TGTGCCAGCAGCCGGGTTCTAGGCACTGAAGCTTTCTTT CASSRVLGTEAFF
. TRBD1 TRBJ1-4 TRBV2 TGTGCCAGCAGTGTAGAGGGGGCGATCACTAATGAAAAACTGTTTTTT CASSVEGAITNEKLFF
. . TRBJ1-4 TRBV2 TGTGCCAGCAGTTTTCAGGGGCCCCGGACTAATGAAAAACTGTTTTTT CASSFQGPRTNEKLFF
. . TRBJ1-3 TRBV9 TGTGCCAGCAGCGTAGGTGCCCCCAGCTCTGGAAACACCATATATTTT CASSVGAPSSGNTIYF
. . TRBJ1-1 TRBV10-2 TGCGCCAGCAGCCGCTGGGAGATAGGGATGAACACTGAAGCTTTCTTT CASSRWEIGMNTEAFF
. TRBD2 TRBJ2-1 TRBV3-1/TRBV3-2 TGTGCCAGCAGCCAAGATGCGGGAGGGGGATACAATGAGCAGTTCTTC CASSQDAGGGYNEQFF
. . TRBJ2-2 TRBV2 TGTGCCAGCATGGACTCGAAGAACACCGGGGAGCTGTTTTTT CASMDSKNTGELFF
. . TRBJ1-4 TRBV6-2/TRBV6-3 TGTGCCAGCAGCCCCGGGAGGGGTACTAATGAAAAACTGTTTTTT CASSPGRGTNEKLFF
few TRBD1 TRBJ2-2 TRBV5-1 TGCGCCAGACCGACAGGGGTTGGCGGGGAGCTGTTTTTT CARPTGVGGELFF
. . TRBJ1-4 TRBV19 TGTGCCAGTAATAGGTGGGGGCCTAATGAAAAACTGTTTTTT CASNRWGPNEKLFF
. TRBD1 TRBJ1-4 TRBV28 TGTGCCAGCAGGACACCGGGACAGGCAAATGAAAAACTGTTTTTT CASRTPGQANEKLFF
few TRBD1 TRBJ2-5 TRBV6-5 TGTGCCAGCAGCAGGGGGCCCCAAGAGACCCAGTACTTC CASSRGPQETQYF
. . TRBJ1-5 TRBV21-1 TGTGCCAGCAGCAGACAGGGGGCGAGGGTCAATCAGCCCCAGCATTTT CASSRQGARVNQPQHF
. . TRBJ1-2 TRBV9 TGTGCCAGCAGCGTAGGCCCGGAACAGGAAGGCCACTATGGCTACACCTTC CASSVGPEQEGHYGYTF
. TRBD1 TRBJ1-1 TRBV29-1 TGCAGCGTCGGTAAAGACAGGGGTAACACTGAAGCTTTCTTT CSVGKDRGNTEAFF
. . TRBJ1-2 TRBV30 TGTGCCTGGAGTGTAGTTCAAGGGGGGGACACGAGCTACACCTTC CAWSVVQGGDTSYTF
. . TRBJ1-4 TRBV28 TGTGCCAGCAGTCCCAGGCGGGGTAGGACTAATGAAAAACTGTTTTTT CASSPRRGRTNEKLFF
. TRBD2 TRBJ2-7 TRBV7-6 TGTGCCAGCAGCTCCTATAGCGGGAGGATCTCCTACGAGCAGTACTTC CASSSYSGRISYEQYF
. . TRBJ2-5 TRBV9 TGTGCCAGCAGCGTAGTGGGGGCTGGAGAGACCCAGTACTTC CASSVVGAGETQYF
. . TRBJ1-6 TRBV2 TGTGCCAGCAGACCCGACACAGGGAGAAATTCACCCCTCCACTTT CASRPDTGRNSPLHF
. TRBD2 TRBJ2-3 TRBV5-4 TGTGCCAGCAGCTTGGCGGCTAGCGGGGTAGATACGCAGTATTTT CASSLAASGVDTQYF
. . TRBJ1-2 TRBV27 TGTGCCAGCAGTCTAAGGGGCCCGAGGGAGGGCTATGGCTACACCTTC CASSLRGPREGYGYTF
. . TRBJ1-1 TRBV16 TGTGCCAGCAGCTCTTTGCGGACAGATGAAGCTTTCTTT CASSSLRTDEAFF
. TRBD1 TRBJ1-2 TRBV10-3 TGTGCCATCAGTGAGTCCCGGGACAGGGGGTCAGGTGGCTACACCTTC CAISESRDRGSGGYTF